This TCR beta chain was profiled in a study of response to subunit inactivated influenza vaccine. Regarding the study as a whole: There was a suggestion from the authors that each seasonal influenza vaccination recruits few new T cells.

TCRdb analysed the RT-PCR reads with MiXCR anew, one entry per CDR3 protein. The table includes about 650,000 distinct CDR3 sequences, 14% detected once. This clonotype was recorded many times. Its target is unknown. V lost 4 bases and J lost 6; bases outside the gene matches: 8. In germline, CDR1 is SGHRS, CDR2 YFSETQ. This CDR3 contains 15 residues. This chain connects TRBV5-1 to TRBJ2-1; TRBD1 aligns across 9 bases. The specimen comprised PBMCs from blood, sampled around 14 days before vaccination. This clonotype was sampled from a man aged 50 to 59 who received an inactivated influenza vaccine. CDR3 residues: CASSPRTGDGNEQFF. DNA of the CDR3: TGCGCCAGCAGCCCGAGGACAGGGGACGGCAATGAGCAGTTCTTC.